Listed below are T cell receptor beta chains from one sample, sequenced in a study of CD8 T cells in ankylosing spondylitis. TCRdb independently ran MiXCR on the 5' RACE reads; one entry per CDR3 protein. The sample yields roughly 250,000 distinct CDR3 sequences, about 9.1% seen once. The material sequenced was blood, either unsorted or a sorted T cell fraction (not recorded which). The receptors shown here come from a male donor with ankylosing spondylitis or in good health (not recorded which). Each CDR3 is given without its conserved first and last residue.

V gene: TRBV20-1
J gene: TRBJ2-3
CDR3 protein: SARVLGDTQY

V gene: TRBV18
J gene: TRBJ1-1
CDR3 protein: ASVRGGSNTEAF

V gene: TRBV12-3/TRBV12-4
J gene: TRBJ2-3
CDR3 protein: ASSLATSGRKVRDTQY

V gene: TRBV3-1
J gene: TRBJ1-2
CDR3 protein: ASSQDGQGLLYGYT

V gene: TRBV5-4
J gene: TRBJ2-1
CDR3 protein: ASSLEAGAYNEQF

V gene: TRBV29-1
J gene: TRBJ1-1
CDR3 protein: SVEETKTANTEAF

V gene: TRBV2
J gene: TRBJ2-1
CDR3 protein: ASRLSKSSLSHKSSYNEQF

V gene: TRBV20-1
J gene: TRBJ2-5
CDR3 protein: SALSGSYQETQY

V gene: TRBV12-3/TRBV12-4
J gene: TRBJ1-5
CDR3 protein: ASSLASYSNQPQH

V gene: TRBV2
J gene: TRBJ1-5
CDR3 protein: ASNGGDSNQPQH

V gene: TRBV7-2
J gene: TRBJ1-6
CDR3 protein: ASSQGHTVNSPLH

V gene: TRBV2
J gene: TRBJ2-1
CDR3 protein: AGNRLENNEQF